The clone carrying this T cell receptor beta chain was counted between two and nine times. The antigen is undetermined. The data derive from a study of T-cell memory formation after mild COVID-19. General observations from the study: The study found contracting CD4+ clones mainly in CM and EM and contracting CD8+ clones in EMRA. There was no confirmation that second-wave clones peaking on day 37 were SARS-CoV-2 specific. Cross-reactive memory appears to have joined, as suggested by some responding clones showing up in pre-infection memory.

Constant-segment primers served in 5'RACE that generated TCR alpha and TCR beta cDNA libraries bearing sample barcodes and UMIs. MiXCR, run by TCRdb on the 5' RACE reads, gives a single entry per CDR3 protein. The sample lists roughly 110,000 distinct CDR3 sequences; under 15% were seen once. V dropped 0 bases and J dropped 8; count of bases not matched to a gene: 5. This CDR3 is built from 14 residues. The germline V gene has CDR1 DFQATT and CDR2 SNEGSKA (reference sequence). The chain combines TRBV20-1 with TRBJ1-4, with 8 bases matching TRBD1. Sequenced sample: PBMCs or a T cell subset sorted from them (not recorded which). The receptor was derived from an adult woman who had mild COVID-19 (a few samples of this study predate the infection). Cell type and time point are not known. CDR3 sequence: CSARDYQGAEKLFF. The DNA of the CDR3 is TGCAGTGCTAGAGATTATCAGGGGGCGGAAAAACTGTTTTTT.